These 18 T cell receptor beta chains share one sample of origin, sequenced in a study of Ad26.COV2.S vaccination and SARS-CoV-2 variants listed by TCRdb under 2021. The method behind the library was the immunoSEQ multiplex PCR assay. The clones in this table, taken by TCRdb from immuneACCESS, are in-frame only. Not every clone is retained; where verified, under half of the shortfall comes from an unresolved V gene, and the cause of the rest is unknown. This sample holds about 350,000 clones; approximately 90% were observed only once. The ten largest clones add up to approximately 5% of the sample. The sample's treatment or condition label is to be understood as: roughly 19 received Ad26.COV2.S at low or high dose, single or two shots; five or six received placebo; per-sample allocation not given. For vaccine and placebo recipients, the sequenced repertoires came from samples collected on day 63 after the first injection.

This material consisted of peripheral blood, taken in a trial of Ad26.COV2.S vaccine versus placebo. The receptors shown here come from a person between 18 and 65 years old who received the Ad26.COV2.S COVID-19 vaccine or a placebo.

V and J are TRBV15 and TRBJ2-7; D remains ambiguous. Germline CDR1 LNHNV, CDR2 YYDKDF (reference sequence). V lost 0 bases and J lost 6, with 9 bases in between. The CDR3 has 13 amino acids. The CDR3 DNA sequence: TGTGCCACCAGCAGAGATGTGAGTCGCGAGCAGTACTTC. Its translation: CATSRDVSREQYF.

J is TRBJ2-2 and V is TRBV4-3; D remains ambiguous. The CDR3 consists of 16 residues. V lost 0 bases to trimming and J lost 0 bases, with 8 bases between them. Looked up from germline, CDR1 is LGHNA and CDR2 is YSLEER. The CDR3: CASSQEGLANTGELFF. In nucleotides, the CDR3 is TGCGCCAGCAGCCAAGAGGGTCTAGCGAACACCGGGGAGCTGTTTTTT.

CDR3 protein: CASSSLAGDTGELFF. Here the CDR3 DNA reads TGTGCCAGCAGCTCACTAGCGGGAGACACCGGGGAGCTGTTTTTT. The J gene is TRBJ2-2, the V gene TRBV7-6; the match to TRBD2 covers 11 bases. CDR1 is SGHVS, CDR2 FNYEAQ, per germline. The CDR3 length is 15 residues. The junction had 1 base not matched to a gene; V was cut back by 4 bases and J by 3 bases.

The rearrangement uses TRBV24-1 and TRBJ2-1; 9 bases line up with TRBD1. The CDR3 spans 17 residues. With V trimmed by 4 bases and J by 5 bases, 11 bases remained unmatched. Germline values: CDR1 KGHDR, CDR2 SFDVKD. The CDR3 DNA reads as TGTGCCACCAGTGACTACCTCGGGACAGGGCTTAACAATGAGCAGTTCTTC. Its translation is CATSDYLGTGLNNEQFF.

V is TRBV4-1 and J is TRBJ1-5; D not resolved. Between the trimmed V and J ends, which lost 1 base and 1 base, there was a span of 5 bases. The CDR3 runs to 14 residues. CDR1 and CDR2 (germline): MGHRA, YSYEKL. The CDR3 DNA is TGCGCCAGCAGCCAAGTTGGAAGCAATCAGCCCCAGCATTTT. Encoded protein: CASSQVGSNQPQHF.

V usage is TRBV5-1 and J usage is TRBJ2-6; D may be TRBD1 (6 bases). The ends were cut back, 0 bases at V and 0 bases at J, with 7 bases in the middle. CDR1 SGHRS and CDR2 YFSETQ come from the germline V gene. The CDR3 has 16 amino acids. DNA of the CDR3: TGCGCCAGCAGCTTGGTACAGGGCTCTGGGGCCAACGTCCTGACTTTC. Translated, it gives CASSLVQGSGANVLTF.

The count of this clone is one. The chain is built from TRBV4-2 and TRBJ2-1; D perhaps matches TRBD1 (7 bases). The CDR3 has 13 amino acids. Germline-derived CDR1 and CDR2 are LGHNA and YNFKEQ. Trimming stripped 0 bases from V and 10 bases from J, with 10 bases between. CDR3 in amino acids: CASSQDSGGEQFF. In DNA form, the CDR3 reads TGTGCCAGCAGCCAAGATTCAGGGGGGGAGCAGTTCTTC.

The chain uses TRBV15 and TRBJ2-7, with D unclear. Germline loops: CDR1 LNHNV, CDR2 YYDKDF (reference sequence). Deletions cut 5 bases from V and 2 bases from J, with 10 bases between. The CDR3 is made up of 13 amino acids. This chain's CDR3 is CATSQSVAYEQYF. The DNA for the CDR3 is TGTGCCACCAGCCAATCAGTTGCCTACGAGCAGTACTTC.

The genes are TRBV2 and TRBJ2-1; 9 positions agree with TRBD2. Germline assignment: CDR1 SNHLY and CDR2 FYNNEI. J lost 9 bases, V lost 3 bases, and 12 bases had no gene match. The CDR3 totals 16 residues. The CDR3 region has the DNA TGTGCCAGCAGTGACAGCTTTAGCGGGAGTCTAGGTGAGCAGTTCTTC. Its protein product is CASSDSFSGSLGEQFF.

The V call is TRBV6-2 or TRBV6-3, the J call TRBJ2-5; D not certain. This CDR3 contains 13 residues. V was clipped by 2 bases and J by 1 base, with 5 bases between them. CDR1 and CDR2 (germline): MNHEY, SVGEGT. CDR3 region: CASSYPFQETQYF. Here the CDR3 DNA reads TGTGCCAGCAGTTACCCGTTCCAAGAGACCCAGTACTTC.

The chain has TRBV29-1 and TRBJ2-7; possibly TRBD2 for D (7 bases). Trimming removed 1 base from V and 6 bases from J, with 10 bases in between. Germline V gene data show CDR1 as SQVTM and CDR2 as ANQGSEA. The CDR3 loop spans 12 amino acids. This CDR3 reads CSVEGGGGEQYF. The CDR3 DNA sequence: TGCAGCGTTGAAGGGGGAGGGGGCGAGCAGTACTTC.

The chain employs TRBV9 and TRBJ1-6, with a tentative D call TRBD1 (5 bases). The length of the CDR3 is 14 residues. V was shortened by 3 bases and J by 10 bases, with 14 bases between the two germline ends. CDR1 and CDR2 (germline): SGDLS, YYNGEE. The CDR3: CASSASGSRSPLHF. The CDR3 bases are TGTGCCAGCAGCGCCTCAGGGAGTAGGTCACCCCTCCACTTT.

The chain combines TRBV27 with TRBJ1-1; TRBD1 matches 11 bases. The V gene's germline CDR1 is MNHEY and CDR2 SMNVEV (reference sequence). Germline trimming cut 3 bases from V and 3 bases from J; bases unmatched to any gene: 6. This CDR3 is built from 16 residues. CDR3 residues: CASSLLPGQGDTEAFF. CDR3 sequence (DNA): TGTGCCAGCAGTTTGTTGCCGGGACAGGGGGACACTGAAGCTTTCTTT.

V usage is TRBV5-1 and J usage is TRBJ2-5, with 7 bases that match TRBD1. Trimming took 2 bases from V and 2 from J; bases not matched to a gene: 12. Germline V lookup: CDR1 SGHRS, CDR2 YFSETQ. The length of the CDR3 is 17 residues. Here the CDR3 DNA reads TGCGCCAGCAGCTTTTCCCTCCTGACAGGGTCACAAGAGACCCAGTACTTC. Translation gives CASSFSLLTGSQETQYF.

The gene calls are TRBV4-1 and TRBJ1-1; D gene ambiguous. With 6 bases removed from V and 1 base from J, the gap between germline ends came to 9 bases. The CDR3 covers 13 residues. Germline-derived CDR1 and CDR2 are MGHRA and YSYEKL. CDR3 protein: CASRPTANTEAFF. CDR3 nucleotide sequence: TGCGCCAGCAGACCGACGGCGAACACTGAAGCTTTCTTT.

The CDR3: CAIAYSAGGEVNEQFF. The CDR3 nucleotides read TGTGCCATCGCTTACTCGGCCGGGGGGGAGGTCAATGAGCAGTTCTTC. This chain joins TRBV10-3 and TRBJ2-1; 8 bases line up with TRBD2. The junction had 15 bases not matched to a gene; V was cut back by 8 bases and J by 6 bases. Germline V gives CDR1 ENHRY, CDR2 SYGVKD. The CDR3 loop spans 16 amino acids.

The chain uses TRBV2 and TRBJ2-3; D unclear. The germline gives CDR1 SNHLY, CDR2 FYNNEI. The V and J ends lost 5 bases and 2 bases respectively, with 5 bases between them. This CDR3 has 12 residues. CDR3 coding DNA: TGTGCCAGCAGTCCAGACACAGATACGCAGTATTTT. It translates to CASSPDTDTQYF.

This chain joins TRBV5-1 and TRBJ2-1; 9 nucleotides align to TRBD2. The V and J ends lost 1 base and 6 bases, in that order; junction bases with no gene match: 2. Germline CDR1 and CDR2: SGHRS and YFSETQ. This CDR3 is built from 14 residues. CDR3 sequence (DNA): TGCGCCAGCAGCTTGCTAGCGGGACGCAATGAGCAGTTCTTC. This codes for CASSLLAGRNEQFF. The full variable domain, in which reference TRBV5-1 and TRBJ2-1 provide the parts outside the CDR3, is KAGVTQTPRYLIKTRGQQVTLSCSPISGHRSVSWYQQTPGQGLQFLFEYFSETQRNKGNFPGRFSGRQFSNSRSEMNVSTLELGDSALYLCASSLLAGRNEQFFGPGTRLTVL.